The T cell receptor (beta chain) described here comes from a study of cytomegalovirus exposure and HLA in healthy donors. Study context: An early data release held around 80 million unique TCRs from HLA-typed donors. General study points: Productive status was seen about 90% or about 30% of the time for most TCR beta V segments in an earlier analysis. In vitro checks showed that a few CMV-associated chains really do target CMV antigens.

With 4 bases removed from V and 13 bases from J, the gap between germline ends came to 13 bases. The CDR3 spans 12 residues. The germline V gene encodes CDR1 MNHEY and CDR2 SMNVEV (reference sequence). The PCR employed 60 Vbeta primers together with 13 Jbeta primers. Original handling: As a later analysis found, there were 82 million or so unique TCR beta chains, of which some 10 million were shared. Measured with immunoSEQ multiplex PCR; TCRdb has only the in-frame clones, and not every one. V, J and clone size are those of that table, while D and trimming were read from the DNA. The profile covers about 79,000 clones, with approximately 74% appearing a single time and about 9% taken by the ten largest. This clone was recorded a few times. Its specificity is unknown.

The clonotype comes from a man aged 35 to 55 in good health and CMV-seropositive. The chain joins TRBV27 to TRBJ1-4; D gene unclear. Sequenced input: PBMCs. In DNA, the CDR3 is TGTGCCAGCAGTTCCGAAGGTGGGAGACTGTTTTTT. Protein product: CASSSEGGRLFF.